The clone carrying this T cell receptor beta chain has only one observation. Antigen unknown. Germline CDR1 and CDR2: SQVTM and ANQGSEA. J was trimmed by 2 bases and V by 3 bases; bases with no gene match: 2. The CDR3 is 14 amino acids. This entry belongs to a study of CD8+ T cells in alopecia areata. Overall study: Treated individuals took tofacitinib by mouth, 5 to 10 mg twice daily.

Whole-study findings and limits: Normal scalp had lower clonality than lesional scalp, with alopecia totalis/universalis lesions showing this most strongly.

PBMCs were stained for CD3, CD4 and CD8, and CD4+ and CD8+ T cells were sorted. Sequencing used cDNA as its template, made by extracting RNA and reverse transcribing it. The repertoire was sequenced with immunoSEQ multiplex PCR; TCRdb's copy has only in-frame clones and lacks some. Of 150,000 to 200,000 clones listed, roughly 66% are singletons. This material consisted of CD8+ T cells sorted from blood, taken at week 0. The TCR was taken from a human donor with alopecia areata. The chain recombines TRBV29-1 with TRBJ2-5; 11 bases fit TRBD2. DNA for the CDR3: TGCAGCGTTGACCCTAGCGGGGGGCAAGAGACCCAGTACTTC. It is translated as CSVDPSGGQETQYF.